This paragraph covers one T cell receptor (beta chain) sequence. Its specificity is not known. People whose metastatic non-small-cell lung cancer was chemo-refractory got focal radiation along with CTLA-4 blockade by ipilimumab. This sample was included in a study of radiotherapy plus CTLA-4 blockade in lung cancer. Study-wide context: For 18% of patients, objective responses occurred, and roughly 31% had disease control. The study's findings and limits: After treatment with radiotherapy plus ipilimumab, TCR clones that came from the tumor expanded in blood.

Profiled with immunoSEQ multiplex PCR; TCRdb holds only in-frame clones, not every one. The top ten clones hold approximately 3% of a sample with tens of thousands of clones, around 70% of them seen once. Germline CDR1 SGHTA, CDR2 FQGNSA. This CDR3 region has 14 residues. V was pared by 5 bases and J by 6 bases, with 6 bases of the junction left unmatched. The sequence derives from a human donor with non-small cell lung cancer whose response to radiotherapy plus ipilimumab could not be evaluated. This sequence joins TRBV7-2 and TRBJ2-3; 9 nucleotides line up with TRBD2. The input for sequencing was peripheral blood, taken from a patient treated with radiotherapy plus ipilimumab. The CDR3 DNA reads TGTGCCAGCAGCCTTAGCGGGAGTGATGATACGCAGTATTTT. It specifies CASSLSGSDDTQYF.